The next 32 T cell receptor beta chains were all read from a single sample in a study of chronic HIV infection and antiretroviral therapy. TCRdb redid the calling of the 5' RACE reads with MiXCR, one entry per CDR3 protein. The table records 30,000 or so distinct CDR3 sequences, 7.5% to 10% of them present only once. Sequencing used peripheral blood. These receptors originate from an adult who had HIV and had not received antiretroviral therapy, or was an uninfected healthy control (not recorded which).

Ten or more counts support this clonotype. The chain uses TRBV11-2 and TRBJ2-7; 10 bases line up with TRBD2. CDR3 length: 12 residues. V shed 5 bases, J shed 7 bases, and the junction held 2 bases outside the gene matches. The V gene's germline CDR1 is SGHAT and CDR2 FQNNGV. DNA for the CDR3: TGTGCCAGCAGCAGGACTAGCGGTGAGCAGTACTTC. Amino acids: CASSRTSGEQYF.

This clonotype occurred many times. The rearrangement links TRBV5-1 to TRBJ2-7, with a possible D match to TRBD2 (6 bases). This CDR3 is 13 amino acids long. Trimming cost V 5 bases and J 2 bases, with 11 bases left between them. CDR1 is SGHRS and CDR2 is YFSETQ in the germline V gene. CDR3 DNA: TGCGCCAGCAGGGGCGGGGACCCCTACGAGCAGTACTTC. Protein sequence: CASRGGDPYEQYF. The full variable domain, in which reference TRBV5-1 and TRBJ2-7 provide the parts outside the CDR3, is KAGVTQTPRYLIKTRGQQVTLSCSPISGHRSVSWYQQTPGQGLQFLFEYFSETQRNKGNFPGRFSGRQFSNSRSEMNVSTLELGDSALYLCASRGGDPYEQYFGPGTRLTVT.

This clonotype has more than one count but fewer than ten. The chain's CDR3 is CASRGAGNYNEQFF. CDR3 DNA sequence: TGTGCCAGCAGGGGCGCAGGCAACTACAATGAGCAGTTCTTC. The rearrangement uses TRBV12-3 or TRBV12-4 and TRBJ2-1; unclear D gene. The ends were cut back, 6 bases at V and 3 bases at J, with 12 bases in the middle. The CDR3 has 14 residues.

This clonotype was recorded many times. The rearrangement uses TRBV27 and TRBJ2-1; D is undetermined. The length of the CDR3 is 13 residues. Trimming shortened V by 2 bases and J by 9 bases, and 11 bases separated the two germline ends. Per germline, CDR1 MNHEY and CDR2 SMNVEV (reference sequence). The CDR3 loop is CASSLVPPGEQFF. DNA for the CDR3: TGTGCCAGCAGTTTAGTGCCTCCCGGTGAGCAGTTCTTC.

The chain uses TRBV29-1 and TRBJ2-3; D may be TRBD1 or TRBD2 (5 bases each). In germline, CDR1 is SQVTM, CDR2 ANQGSEA. Trimming removed 0 bases from V and 4 bases from J, with 14 bases in between. The CDR3 contains 15 residues. The CDR3 reads CSVEETLGAADTQYF. The CDR3 DNA follows: TGCAGCGTTGAAGAGACACTAGGGGCGGCAGATACGCAGTATTTT.

In its sample, this clonotype was seen many times. The V call is TRBV7-9, the J call TRBJ1-4, with D unclear. The germline V gene has CDR1 SEHNR and CDR2 FQNEAQ (reference sequence). Trimming pared 5 bases from V and 0 bases from J, leaving 13 bases between. This CDR3 comprises 16 residues. CDR3 bases: TGTGCCAGCAGCCCGGAGCGGCAGGCAACTAATGAAAAACTGTTTTTT. Amino acid sequence: CASSPERQATNEKLFF. Filled out from reference TRBV7-9 and TRBJ1-4, the complete variable domain reads DTGVSQNPRHKITKRGQNVTFRCDPISEHNRLYWYRQTLGQGPEFLTYFQNEAQLEKSRLLSDRFSAERPKGSFSTLEIQRTEQGDSAMYLCASSPERQATNEKLFFGSGTQLSVL.

The sample holds many counts of this clonotype. This chain joins TRBV27 and TRBJ1-6, with 8 bases aligning to TRBD1. Germline trimming cut 5 bases from V and 6 bases from J; bases unmatched to any gene: 6. The CDR3 contains 15 residues. CDR1 is MNHEY, CDR2 SMNVEV, per germline (reference sequence). CDR3 sequence: CASSPLTGGNSPLHF. The CDR3 DNA reads as TGTGCCAGCAGTCCGCTCACAGGGGGTAATTCACCCCTCCACTTT.

The CDR3 bases are TGTGCCAGCAGAACCAGACGGAACACCGGGGAGCTGTTTTTT. Its translation: CASRTRRNTGELFF. V is TRBV2 and J is TRBJ2-2, with unresolved D. V was clipped by 6 bases and J by 1 base, with 9 bases between them. Germline V gene sequence: CDR1 SNHLY, CDR2 FYNNEI. The CDR3 covers 14 residues. Supplemented by reference TRBV2 and TRBJ2-2, the full variable domain reads EPEVTQTPSHQVTQMGQEVILRCVPISNHLYFYWYRQILGQKVEFLVSFYNNEISEKSEIFDDQFSVERPDGSNFTLKIRSTKLEDSAMYFCASRTRRNTGELFFGEGSRLTVL.

The table lists this clonotype with a few counts. V usage is TRBV5-1 and J usage is TRBJ2-7, with 10 positions matching TRBD2. Per germline, CDR1 SGHRS and CDR2 YFSETQ. CDR3 length equals 17 residues. The trim removed 1 base at V and 5 bases at J, leaving 12 bases unmatched. CDR3 sequence reads: CASSLTPPSGSLNEQYF. As DNA, the CDR3 is TGCGCCAGCAGCTTGACCCCCCCTAGCGGGAGTTTGAACGAGCAGTACTTC.

The V call is TRBV2, the J call TRBJ1-5; TRBD1 agrees at 8 bases. J lost 8 bases, V lost 9 bases, and 6 bases had no gene match. Germline V gene sequence: CDR1 SNHLY, CDR2 FYNNEI. The CDR3 has 12 residues. The CDR3 loop reads CARDRGLEPQHF. The CDR3, as DNA: TGTGCCAGAGACAGGGGACTTGAGCCCCAGCATTTT.

In this sample, this clonotype is medium-sized. As DNA, the CDR3 is TGCGCCAGCAGCCAGGACCCCGGGACAGGGAACACTGAAGCTTTCTTT. It encodes CASSQDPGTGNTEAFF. The genes are TRBV4-3 and TRBJ1-1, with 8 bases aligning to TRBD1. Germline V lookup: CDR1 LGHNA, CDR2 YSLEER. This CDR3 has 16 amino acids. The junction had 7 bases not matched to a gene; V was cut back by 3 bases and J by 1 base.

This clonotype has at least ten counts. The V call is TRBV10-2, the J call TRBJ2-1; 8 nucleotides agree with TRBD2. The trim removed 5 bases at V and 6 bases at J, leaving 12 bases unmatched. In germline, CDR1 is WSHSY, CDR2 SAAADI. This CDR3 has 16 residues. DNA for the CDR3: TGCGCCAGCAGTTCCCCGCCGGGACTAGTGAGCAATGAGCAGTTCTTC. Translation: CASSSPPGLVSNEQFF.

This clonotype was observed a handful of times. V is TRBV7-9 and J is TRBJ2-5; 7 bases are shared with TRBD1. The germline V gene has CDR1 SEHNR and CDR2 FQNEAQ (reference sequence). Unmatched junction bases numbered 4, after V lost 5 bases and J lost 1 base. There are 14 residues in the CDR3. CDR3 DNA sequence: TGTGCCAGCAGCCTAGACAGGGCCCAAGAGACCCAGTACTTC. Its protein is CASSLDRAQETQYF.

The V call is TRBV29-1, the J call TRBJ1-1; 7 bases match TRBD1. Looked up from germline, CDR1 is SQVTM and CDR2 is ANQGSEA. With V trimmed by 6 bases and J by 0 bases, 1 base remained unmatched. This CDR3 comprises 12 residues. The CDR3 region has the DNA TGCAGCGTAGGGGGCTTGAACACTGAAGCTTTCTTT. It translates to CSVGGLNTEAFF.

The sample holds one count of this clonotype. This chain connects TRBV29-1 to TRBJ1-3, with 8 bases identical to TRBD1. J was trimmed by 4 bases and V by 5 bases; bases with no gene match: 4. The CDR3 length is 13 residues. CDR1 and CDR2 (germline): SQVTM, ANQGSEA. The DNA of the CDR3 is TGCAGCGTTTCGACAGGGGAGGGAAACACCATATATTTT. Its translation is CSVSTGEGNTIYF.

This clonotype was seen at least ten times. The chain recombines TRBV29-1 with TRBJ2-7; TRBD2 matches 15 bases. This CDR3 spans 13 amino acids. V trimming: 3 bases; J trimming: 6 bases; junction bases outside the gene matches: 0. The germline CDR1 and CDR2 sequences are SQVTM and ANQGSEA. CDR3 in amino acids: CSVEGLAGGEQYF. The CDR3 nucleotides read TGCAGCGTTGAGGGACTAGCGGGGGGCGAGCAGTACTTC.

This clonotype was seen many times. The chain carries TRBV12-3 or TRBV12-4 and TRBJ2-1; 7 nucleotides match TRBD1. V shed 8 bases, J shed 7 bases, and the junction held 8 bases outside the gene matches. This CDR3 comprises 13 residues. CDR3 loop: CASSLGGGNEQFF. The DNA for the CDR3 is TGTGCCAGCTCCCTAGGGGGCGGGAATGAGCAGTTCTTC.

This clonotype has a count of ten or more. The chain employs TRBV2 and TRBJ1-3, with D unresolved. The length of the CDR3 is 13 residues. CDR1 and CDR2 (germline): SNHLY, FYNNEI. V was trimmed by 6 bases and J by 0 bases, leaving 6 bases between them. CDR3 coding DNA: TGTGCCAGCAGACAGTCCTCTGGAAACACCATATATTTT. Its translation is CASRQSSGNTIYF.

This clonotype was seen a few times. The V call is TRBV5-1, the J call TRBJ2-1; the D call may be TRBD1 or TRBD2 (5 bases each). The CDR3 contains 13 residues. V gave up 0 bases and J gave up 8 bases, with 9 bases separating them. From germline, CDR1 is SGHRS and CDR2 YFSETQ. CDR3 DNA: TGCGCCAGCAGCTTGGAACGGGGCGATGAGCAGTTCTTC. Translated: CASSLERGDEQFF.

This clonotype was seen a handful of times. The chain carries TRBV18 and TRBJ2-1; D is unclear. The CDR3 contains 15 residues. CDR1 and CDR2 from the germline V gene are KGHSH and LQKENI. V dropped 0 bases and J dropped 4 bases, with 10 bases sitting between them. In DNA, the CDR3 is TGTGCCAGCTCACCACCGTTGGGCCGGTACAATGAGCAGTTCTTC. It is translated as CASSPPLGRYNEQFF. The entire variable domain, with the rest obtained from reference TRBV18 and TRBJ2-1, is as follows: NAGVMQNPRHLVRRRGQEARLRCSPMKGHSHVYWYRQLPEEGLKFMVYLQKENIIDESGMPKERFSAEFPKEGPSILRIQQVVRGDSAAYFCASSPPLGRYNEQFFGPGTRLTVL.

This clonotype was detected ten times or more. V is TRBV6-1 and J is TRBJ1-1; D gene unclear. The germline V gene has CDR1 MNHNS and CDR2 SASEGT. Trimming left V 2 bases short and J 7 bases short, with 8 bases between. There are 12 residues in the CDR3. CDR3 bases: TGTGCCAGCAGTGAAATAGTCTATGAAGCTTTCTTT. Protein sequence: CASSEIVYEAFF.

This clonotype came up many times. The chain links TRBV25-1 to TRBJ2-7; D perhaps matches TRBD1 (6 bases). The CDR3 is made up of 13 amino acids. Trimming shortened V by 4 bases and J by 5 bases, and 12 bases separated the two germline ends. Per the germline V gene, CDR1 is MGHDK and CDR2 is SYGVNS. In DNA, the CDR3 is TGTGCCAGCAGTGTAACACAGGGCCACGAGCAGTACTTC. Protein sequence: CASSVTQGHEQYF.

This clonotype was observed many times. The gene calls are TRBV20-1 and TRBJ2-7; tentative D call: TRBD1 (5 bases). V shed 3 bases and J shed 0 bases, with 12 bases lying between them. CDR3 length: 14 residues. In germline, CDR1 is DFQATT, CDR2 SNEGSKA (reference sequence). CDR3 loop: CSASWTTSSYEQYF. The DNA of the CDR3 is TGCAGTGCTAGCTGGACAACGAGCTCCTACGAGCAGTACTTC.

This clonotype showed up many times. This chain joins TRBV7-2 and TRBJ2-3, with unresolved D. Germline V CDR1 and CDR2: SGHTA, FQGNSA. V lost 1 base and J 0 bases, leaving 14 bases between the germline ends. The CDR3 covers 17 residues. The chain's CDR3 is CASSLGLLYSSTDTQYF. The CDR3 coding sequence is TGTGCCAGCAGCTTAGGCCTACTTTATTCGAGCACAGATACGCAGTATTTT.

This clonotype was seen a few times. This chain uses TRBV19 with TRBJ2-1; 7 positions agree with TRBD1. Per germline, CDR1 LNHDA and CDR2 SQIVND (reference sequence). Unmatched junction bases numbered 22, after V lost 8 bases and J lost 12 bases. This CDR3 is 16 amino acids long. The chain's CDR3 is CASSMTRDSTSGGQFF. CDR3 nucleotides: TGTGCCAGTTCTATGACCCGGGACAGCACGAGCGGTGGGCAGTTCTTC.

The genes are TRBV3-1 and TRBJ2-5; D is perhaps TRBD1 (6 bases). Germline V gives CDR1 LGHDT, CDR2 YNNKEL (reference sequence). Trimming cost V 6 bases and J 1 base, with 12 bases left between them. CDR3 length: 14 residues. CDR3 in amino acids: CASRPTGSQETQYF. In nucleotides, the CDR3 is TGTGCCAGCAGGCCTACAGGGAGCCAAGAGACCCAGTACTTC.

This clonotype was picked up many times. The rearrangement uses TRBV28 and TRBJ2-3, with 11 positions matching TRBD2. J gave up 5 bases and V 5 bases, and 3 bases lay outside the gene matches. This CDR3 is 14 amino acids long. CDR1 is MDHEN, CDR2 SYDVKM, per germline. The CDR3 loop reads CASSGSGGVDTQYF. For the CDR3, the DNA is TGTGCCAGCAGTGGTAGCGGGGGGGTAGATACGCAGTATTTT.

There are many counts of this clonotype. The rearrangement joins TRBV7-8 to TRBJ1-6; tentative D call: TRBD1 (6 bases). This CDR3 is 13 amino acids long. CDR1 is SGHVS, CDR2 FQNEAQ, per germline. V lost 5 bases and J lost 10, with 12 bases in between. DNA of the CDR3: TGTGCCAGCAGCCAACAGGGTTTATCACCCCTCCACTTT. This codes for CASSQQGLSPLHF.

The table lists this clonotype with many counts. This chain uses TRBV20-1 with TRBJ2-1; possibly TRBD2 for D (6 bases). The CDR3 sequence is 20 residues long. The germline V gene encodes CDR1 DFQATT and CDR2 SNEGSKA (reference sequence). V was shortened by 0 bases and J by 1 base, with 25 bases between the two germline ends. The CDR3 loop reads CSARDLASDTFLGSYNEQFF. DNA for the CDR3: TGCAGTGCTAGAGATTTGGCTAGCGACACATTTCTAGGGTCCTACAATGAGCAGTTCTTC.

In its sample, this clonotype was seen many times. The V gene is TRBV29-1, the J gene TRBJ2-4, with D maybe TRBD2 (5 bases). V dropped 4 bases and J dropped 2 bases, with 6 bases sitting between them. The germline V gene has CDR1 SQVTM and CDR2 ANQGSEA. The CDR3 totals 12 residues. The CDR3 is CSVGESKNIQYF. In DNA form, the CDR3 reads TGCAGCGTTGGGGAGTCCAAAAACATTCAGTACTTC.

This clonotype was detected many times. The chain joins TRBV4-3 to TRBJ2-7; 7 nucleotides align to TRBD1. The V gene's germline CDR1 is LGHNA and CDR2 YSLEER. This CDR3 is 15 amino acids long. Trimming cost V 3 bases and J 5 bases; bases outside gene matches: 10. The CDR3 nucleotides are TGCGCCAGCAGCCACAGGGGACAGAGTAGGAACGAGCAGTACTTC. Protein product: CASSHRGQSRNEQYF.

The chain joins TRBV5-1 to TRBJ2-7, with TRBD1 as a possible D gene (5 bases). Germline values: CDR1 SGHRS, CDR2 YFSETQ. This CDR3 region has 15 residues. With 0 bases removed from V and 5 bases from J, the gap between germline ends came to 15 bases. CDR3 amino acids: CASSLEWQGSNEQYF. For the CDR3, the DNA is TGCGCCAGCAGCTTGGAGTGGCAGGGTTCCAACGAGCAGTACTTC. The full variable domain, rest sourced from reference TRBV5-1 and TRBJ2-7, is KAGVTQTPRYLIKTRGQQVTLSCSPISGHRSVSWYQQTPGQGLQFLFEYFSETQRNKGNFPGRFSGRQFSNSRSEMNVSTLELGDSALYLCASSLEWQGSNEQYFGPGTRLTVT.